These 12 T cell receptor beta chains originate from one sample sequenced in a study of blood T cells in healthy people across ages. It was with a sample-barcoded 5' primer and a J-beta primer mix that a second PCR of about 6 to 12 cycles was run. TCRdb itself ran the 5' RACE reads through MiXCR, one entry per CDR3 protein. Of approximately 680,000 distinct CDR3 sequences in the sample, approximately 29% were seen once. Specimen: blood. These receptors all stem from an elderly woman in good health.

This clonotype came up a few times. The V and J genes are TRBV19 and TRBJ2-1, with 12 bases lining up with TRBD1. J was trimmed by 6 bases and V by 1 base; bases with no gene match: 1. There are 15 residues in the CDR3. From germline, CDR1 is LNHDA and CDR2 SQIVND (reference sequence). The CDR3 region has the DNA TGTGCCAGTAGTATAGGGGACAGGGGGCGCAATGAGCAGTTCTTC. Its protein product is CASSIGDRGRNEQFF.

Worth noting for this clonotype: This sequence may be a read error, since a much larger clone differs from it by one base. The CDR3 does not end in the conserved phenylalanine or tryptophan, so this is likely a read error. The gene calls are TRBV2 and TRBJ2-7, with 10 bases identical to TRBD1. CDR1 SNHLY and CDR2 FYNNEI come from the germline V gene. The CDR3 runs 15 residues. J was trimmed by 3 bases and V by 2 bases; bases with no gene match: 4. CDR3 bases: TGTGCCAGCAGTGAACTGACAGGGGGCCACTACGAGCAGTACTTA. Encoded protein: CASSELTGGHYEQYL.

This clonotype appeared a few times. This chain uses TRBV6-5 with TRBJ1-2; maybe TRBD1 (6 bases). Deletions cut 3 bases from V and 2 bases from J, with 13 bases between. This CDR3 has 15 amino acids. The germline V gene encodes CDR1 MNHEY and CDR2 SVGAGI. This CDR3 is CASSYSLGANYGYTF. CDR3 in DNA: TGTGCCAGCAGTTATTCCCTGGGGGCCAACTATGGCTACACCTTC.

This clonotype was seen many times. The chain joins TRBV7-9 to TRBJ1-6, with D perhaps matching TRBD1 (5 bases). Trimming removed 5 bases at V and 3 bases at J, with 11 bases between. The length of the CDR3 is 15 residues. CDR1 SEHNR and CDR2 FQNEAQ come from the germline V gene (reference sequence). CDR3 region: CASSVDSLYNSPLHF. Written as DNA, the CDR3 is TGTGCCAGCAGCGTCGACAGTCTCTATAATTCACCCCTCCACTTT.

This clonotype appeared a few times. As DNA, the CDR3 is TGCGCCAGCAGCCAAGGGGTTACGGCCCGACGCACCTTC. It specifies CASSQGVTARRTF. The chain recombines TRBV4-3 with TRBJ1-2; D gene unclear. Trimming took 1 base from V and 13 from J, leaving 16 bases between them. This CDR3 comprises 13 residues. Germline CDR1 LGHNA, CDR2 YSLEER.

A few counts support this clonotype. This rearrangement joins TRBV6-2 or TRBV6-3 to TRBJ1-2; D is uncertain. The CDR3 has 13 amino acids. Looked up from germline, CDR1 is MNHEY and CDR2 is SVGEGT. V gave up 6 bases and J gave up 3 bases, with 11 bases separating them. This CDR3 reads CASSPFGDYGYTF. CDR3 sequence (DNA): TGTGCCAGCAGCCCCTTTGGGGACTATGGCTACACCTTC.

There are many counts of this clonotype. This sequence joins TRBV5-4 and TRBJ2-3; 9 bases line up with TRBD1. Germline V gives CDR1 SGHNT, CDR2 YYREEE (reference sequence). The CDR3 runs to 15 residues. V lost 4 bases and J lost 3; bases outside the gene matches: 6. This CDR3 is CASSRRDRETDTQYF. In nucleotides, the CDR3 is TGTGCCAGCAGCCGCCGGGACAGGGAGACAGATACGCAGTATTTT.

There are a few counts of this clonotype. The chain uses TRBV20-1 and TRBJ1-1; no reliable D call. The V gene's germline CDR1 is DFQATT and CDR2 SNEGSKA (reference sequence). The CDR3 loop spans 11 amino acids. Trimming shortened V by 5 bases and J by 1 base, and 5 bases separated the two germline ends. CDR3 amino acids: CSALKNTEAFF. The CDR3 bases are TGCAGTGCTTTAAAGAACACTGAAGCTTTCTTT.

This clonotype was detected only a few times. V is TRBV20-1 and J is TRBJ1-1, with D unclear. This CDR3 is built from 13 residues. Trimming shortened V by 2 bases and J by 4 bases, and 11 bases separated the two germline ends. Germline V CDR1 and CDR2: DFQATT, SNEGSKA (reference sequence). This CDR3 is CSARRAQATEAFF. For the CDR3, the DNA is TGCAGTGCTAGACGGGCCCAGGCCACTGAAGCTTTCTTT.

This chain connects TRBV7-9 to TRBJ2-7; 8 nucleotides match TRBD1. Trimming took 0 bases from V and 3 from J; bases not matched to a gene: 13. The CDR3 has 18 amino acids. Germline CDR1 reads SEHNR; CDR2 reads FQNEAQ (reference sequence). The chain's CDR3 is CASSLAIGTGQPHYEQYF. The CDR3 coding sequence is TGTGCCAGCAGCTTAGCCATCGGGACAGGTCAACCGCACTACGAGCAGTACTTC.

This clonotype was detected many times. The chain recombines TRBV3-1 with TRBJ1-6; D is undetermined. The CDR3 totals 16 residues. CDR1 is LGHDT and CDR2 is YNNKEL in the germline V gene (reference sequence). Trimming removed 1 base at V and 11 bases at J, with 18 bases between. CDR3 nucleotide sequence: TGTGCCAGCAGCCAAGGCTCTCCGTTAAATGGCGCACCCCTCCACTTT. Translating it yields CASSQGSPLNGAPLHF.

This clonotype has a count of ten or more. The chain employs TRBV9 and TRBJ2-7; D not resolved. This CDR3 is built from 14 residues. The V and J ends lost 2 bases and 6 bases respectively, with 15 bases between them. CDR1 SGDLS and CDR2 YYNGEE come from the germline V gene. Written as DNA, the CDR3 is TGTGCCAGCAGCGTGTACTCGACCATCTCCGAGCAGTACTTC. It translates to CASSVYSTISEQYF.